This TCR beta chain was recovered during a study of fetal regulatory T cell absence and autoimmunity. Notes on the study in general: TRB gene family usage was broadly similar in cord blood and pancreas. Pancreas TCRs were oligoclonally enriched versus cord blood, some clones over 100-fold.

In regard to this clone: Its target is unknown.

V gave up 4 bases and J gave up 7 bases; unmatched junction bases: 3. The CDR3 covers 13 residues. Per the germline V gene, CDR1 is SGHNT and CDR2 is YYREEE (reference sequence). The protocol was immunoSEQ multiplex PCR, while the TCRdb copy is restricted to in-frame clones and leaves out a portion. The sample lists more than 90,000 clones, about two thirds occurring once. The sequence was collected from a male donor with IPEX syndrome. The V and J genes are TRBV5-4 and TRBJ1-4; 8 bases map to TRBD1. Source material: pancreas tissue. The CDR3 here is CASSPGQGEKLFF. The CDR3 DNA follows: TGTGCCAGCAGCCCCGGACAGGGTGAAAAACTGTTTTTT.